Presented here are 18 T cell receptor beta chains from one specimen sequenced in a study of shared clonotypes between healthy human individuals (dated by TCRdb to the early 2020s). CD8 naive samples were CD45RO-negative cells positively selected for CCR7, giving a CD45RA+CCR7+ population that excluded TemRA cells. Library preparation was by the immunoSEQ multiplex PCR assay. The table comes from immuneACCESS by way of TCRdb, which keeps in-frame sequences with V and J called. Part of the clones is missing from these tables; in studies checked, under half for an unresolved V gene and the rest for unknown reasons. The sample contains about 680,000 clones, approximately 90% of them found a single time. 24% of the sample rests with the top ten. Sequencing was carried out using naive CD8+ T cells sorted from blood. The cell subset or site label here, explained by the study, means: CD45RA+CCR7+. The receptors shown here come from a man aged 25 to 40 in good health.

The CDR3 DNA reads as TGTGCCAGCAGCTCCACTAGCGGGAGTTTCTATGAGCAGTTCTTC. Its protein is CASSSTSGSFYEQFF. This chain joins TRBV7-6 and TRBJ2-1, with 11 bases aligning to TRBD2. Germline CDR1 reads SGHVS; CDR2 reads FNYEAQ. The ends lost 4 bases at V and 8 bases at J; junction bases unmatched: 7. This CDR3 region has 15 residues.

This clone was recorded a few times. CDR3 in DNA: TGTGCCAGCAGCGCCGGACTGCCCGAGCAGTTCTTC. Its protein is CASSAGLPEQFF. The chain couples TRBV7-9 to TRBJ2-1; tentatively, D is TRBD2 (5 bases). Trimming removed 5 bases at V and 10 bases at J, with 12 bases between. The CDR3 covers 12 residues. Germline lookup yields CDR1 SEHNR and CDR2 FQNEAQ (reference sequence). Variable domain in full (rest from reference TRBV7-9 and TRBJ2-1): DTGVSQNPRHKITKRGQNVTFRCDPISEHNRLYWYRQTLGQGPEFLTYFQNEAQLEKSRLLSDRFSAERPKGSFSTLEIQRTEQGDSAMYLCASSAGLPEQFFGPGTRLTVL.

The rearrangement links TRBV23-1 to TRBJ2-7, with D uncertain. TRBV23-1 falls under the ORF class, with uncertain function. Trimming stripped 0 bases from V and 4 bases from J, with 7 bases between. The CDR3 runs 13 residues. The DNA for the CDR3 is TGCGCCAGCAGTCAATCGACTCCTTACGAGCAGTACTTC. Translation: CASSQSTPYEQYF.

The CDR3 protein is CASGKDTLEAFF. The DNA for the CDR3 is TGTGCCAGCGGAAAGGACACCCTCGAAGCTTTCTTT. The chain recombines TRBV27 with TRBJ1-1, with TRBD1 as a possible D gene (5 bases). The V gene lost 8 bases and the J gene lost 8 bases, with 15 bases spanning the gap. CDR3 length equals 12 residues. CDR1 is MNHEY and CDR2 is SMNVEV in the germline V gene (reference sequence).

V usage is TRBV28 and J usage is TRBJ2-7, with TRBD1 identical over 10 bases. V was clipped by 8 bases and J by 3 bases; unmatched bases: 13. The CDR3 spans 16 residues. The germline gives CDR1 MDHEN, CDR2 SYDVKM. The CDR3 spells CASRDDRDRGSYEQYF. CDR3 DNA sequence: TGTGCCAGCCGCGATGACCGGGACAGGGGAAGCTACGAGCAGTACTTC.

The chain couples TRBV19 to TRBJ2-1; 9 bases fit TRBD2. This CDR3 has 15 amino acids. CDR1 and CDR2 from the germline V gene are LNHDA and SQIVND (reference sequence). V lost 3 bases and J lost 7; bases outside the gene matches: 7. CDR3 in DNA: TGTGCCAGTAGTATGATCCTAGCGGGGCAGAATGAGCAGTTCTTC. Translation gives CASSMILAGQNEQFF.

The gene calls are TRBV29-1 and TRBJ2-3, with a weak D call TRBD2 (6 bases). Germline V lookup: CDR1 SQVTM, CDR2 ANQGSEA. Trimming removed 2 bases at V and 1 base at J, with 19 bases between. CDR3 length equals 17 residues. In DNA form, the CDR3 reads TGCAGCGTTGAATACCTAAGCGGGCTATGGGGCACAGATACGCAGTATTTT. This translates into CSVEYLSGLWGTDTQYF.

The gene calls are TRBV28 and TRBJ1-2; TRBD1 aligns across 9 bases. The germline gives CDR1 MDHEN, CDR2 SYDVKM. J gave up 4 bases and V 6 bases, and 18 bases lay outside the gene matches. There are 18 residues in the CDR3. CDR3 nucleotides: TGTGCCAGCAGCATAGCCCGGGACAGGGTACGTCTTAGCTATGGCTACACCTTC. Encoded protein: CASSIARDRVRLSYGYTF.

This clone has a single count. The genes are TRBV25-1 and TRBJ2-7; D gene ambiguous. Trimming took 5 bases from V and 3 from J, leaving 14 bases between them. CDR3 length: 14 amino acids. Germline V lookup: CDR1 MGHDK, CDR2 SYGVNS. CDR3: CASSPRTNLYEQYF. Written as DNA, the CDR3 is TGTGCCAGCAGTCCCCGGACCAACCTCTACGAGCAGTACTTC.

The chain is built from TRBV6-5 and TRBJ2-7, with 8 bases that match TRBD1. The CDR3 runs 14 residues. Germline loops: CDR1 MNHEY, CDR2 SVGAGI. Trimming cost V 6 bases and J 4 bases; bases outside gene matches: 8. For the CDR3, the DNA is TGTGCCAGCAGCACCGGACAGGGCCAATACGAGCAGTACTTC. Amino acid sequence: CASSTGQGQYEQYF.

The V call is TRBV19, the J call TRBJ1-5; D may be TRBD1 (5 bases). CDR1 and CDR2 (germline): LNHDA, SQIVND (reference sequence). V was clipped by 5 bases and J by 2 bases, with 19 bases between them. This CDR3 has 17 amino acids. The CDR3: CASSPRSRAMGNQPQHF. Here the CDR3 DNA reads TGTGCCAGTAGTCCCAGATCCAGGGCAATGGGCAATCAGCCCCAGCATTTT.

The rearrangement joins TRBV4-3 to TRBJ2-1, with a possible D match to TRBD2 (6 bases). The CDR3 is 16 residues long. The germline gives CDR1 LGHNA, CDR2 YSLEER. Trimming removed 0 bases at V and 6 bases at J, with 15 bases between. CDR3 coding DNA: TGCGCCAGCAGCCAAGAGGAGGGAGAATTAGTCAATGAGCAGTTCTTC. As protein: CASSQEEGELVNEQFF.

This clone came up once. J is TRBJ2-1 and V is TRBV6-1; tentatively, D is TRBD2 (5 bases). The CDR3 spans 11 residues. The germline V and J ends were trimmed by 8 bases and 7 bases, with 9 bases remaining between them. Per germline, CDR1 MNHNS and CDR2 SASEGT. The CDR3 region is CASYEGNEQFF. The CDR3 nucleotides are TGTGCCAGCTACGAGGGAAATGAGCAGTTCTTC.

The chain is built from TRBV29-1 and TRBJ2-7; 7 bases are a match to TRBD1. The CDR3 is made up of 15 amino acids. CDR1 and CDR2 (germline): SQVTM, ANQGSEA. The V segment lost 2 bases and the J segment 1 base; nucleotides outside the gene matches: 8. The DNA for the CDR3 is TGCAGCGTTGAAATATTTGGGACAGCATCCTACGAGCAGTACTTC. Its protein is CSVEIFGTASYEQYF.

The chain couples TRBV6-1 to TRBJ1-1; TRBD1 might be the D (6 bases). This CDR3 region has 14 residues. Germline V lookup: CDR1 MNHNS, CDR2 SASEGT. Trimming cost V 5 bases and J 4 bases, with 14 bases left between them. CDR3 region: CASSHNSGATEAFF. Here the CDR3 DNA reads TGTGCCAGCAGTCATAATTCGGGGGCCACTGAAGCTTTCTTT.

The chain carries TRBV27 and TRBJ1-2; D is ambiguous. V was trimmed by 0 bases and J by 5 bases, leaving 10 bases between them. The CDR3 totals 14 residues. Germline V CDR1 and CDR2: MNHEY, SMNVEV (reference sequence). CDR3 bases: TGTGCCAGCAGTTTATCAAGGGCCGGGTATGGCTACACCTTC. Translating gives CASSLSRAGYGYTF.

In this sample, this clone turned up a few times. The chain employs TRBV27 and TRBJ2-3, with 7 nucleotides matching TRBD2. The CDR3 has 18 amino acids. CDR1 is MNHEY and CDR2 is SMNVEV in the germline V gene (reference sequence). The V segment lost 2 bases and the J segment 1 base; nucleotides outside the gene matches: 12. CDR3 amino acids: CASSLRGYGLAGTDTQYF. DNA of the CDR3: TGTGCCAGCAGTTTACGGGGATACGGGCTAGCGGGCACAGATACGCAGTATTTT.

The chain employs TRBV7-9 and TRBJ2-7; D perhaps matches TRBD1 (6 bases). CDR1 SEHNR and CDR2 FQNEAQ come from the germline V gene (reference sequence). V was pared by 11 bases and J by 0 bases, with 11 bases between. There are 12 residues in the CDR3. CDR3 coding DNA: TGTGCCTGCGACAGGAACTCCTACGAGCAGTACTTC. As protein: CACDRNSYEQYF.